This paragraph reports one T cell receptor (beta chain). No antigen is known for it. An amount of 3500 ng of total RNA was used for each TCR library. Per-sample cDNA came from eight separate reactions. From its re-call of the 5' RACE reads, TCRdb lists each CDR3 protein once, without DNA. Its clone listing holds some 450,000 distinct CDR3 sequences. This sample stems from a study of monozygotic twins with inflammatory bowel disease. Whole-study findings and limits: T cell subtypes were not distinguishable in this analysis.

This sequence originates from a human donor with ulcerative colitis or Crohn's disease, or a healthy co-twin of an affected twin (not recorded which). Input material: blood.

The CDR3 protein is CATKAQQGMGGYTF. The V gene is TRBV12-3 or TRBV12-4, the J gene TRBJ1-2; the D call from TCRdb, TRBD1, cannot be confirmed without DNA. This CDR3 is built from 14 residues.